A selection of T cell receptor beta chains follows, all from one sample in a study of cytomegalovirus exposure and HLA in healthy donors. The method was immunoSEQ multiplex PCR; TCRdb's version includes in-frame clones alone and lacks a portion of them. Counted here are around 98,000 clones, 70% to 90% occurring once; the ten biggest clones make up 3% to 4.5%. The material sequenced was PBMCs. The origin of the receptors is a woman younger than 45 in good health and CMV-seronegative. CDR3s include the opening cysteine and the closing phenylalanine or tryptophan. A D gene is named only where the DNA matches it firmly. Expanded clones are given a class, and other clones once, few, many or no size at all.

v_gene: TRBV5-1; j_gene: TRBJ2-2; d_gene: TRBD2; abundance: .; CDR3nt: TGCGCCAGCAGGAAACTAGCGGGTACTAACACCGGGGAGCTGTTTTTT; CDR3aa: CASRKLAGTNTGELFF
v_gene: TRBV11-2; j_gene: TRBJ2-4; d_gene: .; abundance: .; CDR3nt: TGTGCCAGCAGCTTCACGGGGGTGACCCTAGCCAAAAACATTCAGTACTTC; CDR3aa: CASSFTGVTLAKNIQYF
v_gene: TRBV6-1; j_gene: TRBJ2-7; d_gene: .; abundance: .; CDR3nt: TGTGCCAGCAGCCCCAACAGCCTCTTTTTCTACGAGCAGTACTTC; CDR3aa: CASSPNSLFFYEQYF
v_gene: TRBV29-1; j_gene: TRBJ1-2; d_gene: .; abundance: .; CDR3nt: TGCAGCGTTGAAGAACAGAACTATGGCTACACCTTC; CDR3aa: CSVEEQNYGYTF
v_gene: TRBV5-1; j_gene: TRBJ2-1; d_gene: .; abundance: .; CDR3nt: TGCGCCAGCAGCTTGGGCGCGTCTAACAATGAGCAGTTCTTC; CDR3aa: CASSLGASNNEQFF
v_gene: TRBV29-1; j_gene: TRBJ1-2; d_gene: .; abundance: once; CDR3nt: TGCAGCGACTTGGGGGGTTTGAGGGCTATGGAATATGGCTACACCTTC; CDR3aa: CSDLGGLRAMEYGYTF
v_gene: TRBV9; j_gene: TRBJ2-7; d_gene: TRBD1; abundance: .; CDR3nt: TGTGCCAGCAGCGTCTCTACTAACAGGGGCGAGCAGTACTTC; CDR3aa: CASSVSTNRGEQYF
v_gene: TRBV9; j_gene: TRBJ1-3; d_gene: TRBD1; abundance: .; CDR3nt: TGTGCCAGCAGCGTGGGGGACAGGGAGGTCCCTGGAAACACCATATATTTT; CDR3aa: CASSVGDREVPGNTIYF
v_gene: TRBV6-5; j_gene: TRBJ2-5; d_gene: .; abundance: .; CDR3nt: TGTGCCAGCCGACAGCGAGAGACCCAGTACTTC; CDR3aa: CASRQRETQYF
v_gene: TRBV19; j_gene: TRBJ1-2; d_gene: TRBD1; abundance: .; CDR3nt: TGTGCCAGTAGTCCCCGACAGGGAAGGCAGGTTTATGGCTACACCTTC; CDR3aa: CASSPRQGRQVYGYTF
v_gene: TRBV7-9; j_gene: TRBJ2-7; d_gene: TRBD1; abundance: .; CDR3nt: TGTGCCAGCAGCCGACAGGGCCACGAGCAGTACTTC; CDR3aa: CASSRQGHEQYF
v_gene: TRBV29-1; j_gene: TRBJ1-5; d_gene: .; abundance: .; CDR3nt: TGCAGCGTGGGGGGGGACGGGCAGCCCCAGCATTTT; CDR3aa: CSVGGDGQPQHF
v_gene: TRBV18; j_gene: TRBJ1-1; d_gene: .; abundance: .; CDR3nt: TGTGCCAGCTCAATCCAGGGAATGAACACTGAAGCTTTCTTT; CDR3aa: CASSIQGMNTEAFF
v_gene: TRBV28; j_gene: TRBJ2-1; d_gene: .; abundance: .; CDR3nt: TGTGCCAGCAGTTTATACCAGAGGAATGAGCAGTTCTTC; CDR3aa: CASSLYQRNEQFF
v_gene: TRBV28; j_gene: TRBJ2-2; d_gene: TRBD2; abundance: .; CDR3nt: TGTGCCAGCAGGCGCGGTGGGGCGGGGGACACCGGGGAGCTGTTTTTT; CDR3aa: CASRRGGAGDTGELFF
v_gene: TRBV2; j_gene: TRBJ2-2; d_gene: .; abundance: .; CDR3nt: TGTGCCAGCCAGGGGGGTGGGCTGTTTTTT; CDR3aa: CASQGGGLFF
v_gene: TRBV19; j_gene: TRBJ2-4; d_gene: TRBD1; abundance: .; CDR3nt: TGTGCCAGTACTTCGACAGGGGCCCAAAACATTCAGTACTTC; CDR3aa: CASTSTGAQNIQYF
v_gene: TRBV5-1; j_gene: TRBJ2-7; d_gene: TRBD1; abundance: .; CDR3nt: TGCGCCAGCAGCACCGGACAGGGTGTAGAGCAGTACTTC; CDR3aa: CASSTGQGVEQYF
v_gene: TRBV29-1; j_gene: TRBJ2-7; d_gene: TRBD1; abundance: .; CDR3nt: TGCAGCGTTGGGGGACAGGGGAGGATCGAGCAGTACTTC; CDR3aa: CSVGGQGRIEQYF
v_gene: TRBV18; j_gene: TRBJ2-2; d_gene: TRBD2; abundance: .; CDR3nt: TGTGCCAGCTCACCACTAAAGGGCCACCCCGGGGGGATCACCGGGGAGCTGTTTTTT; CDR3aa: CASSPLKGHPGGITGELFF
v_gene: TRBV6-7; j_gene: TRBJ2-2; d_gene: .; abundance: .; CDR3nt: TGTGCCAGCAGTTACAATTCAACCTCAGGTAACAAGGTTAACACCGGGGAGCTGTTTTTT; CDR3aa: CASSYNSTSGNKVNTGELFF
v_gene: TRBV29-1; j_gene: TRBJ2-2; d_gene: .; abundance: .; CDR3nt: TGCAGCGTGGTACCTATTGCCACCGGGGAGCTGTTTTTT; CDR3aa: CSVVPIATGELFF
v_gene: TRBV19; j_gene: TRBJ1-2; d_gene: .; abundance: .; CDR3nt: TGTGCCAGTAGTATTCGCGGGTTCGGCTACACCTTC; CDR3aa: CASSIRGFGYTF
v_gene: TRBV9; j_gene: TRBJ1-1; d_gene: .; abundance: once; CDR3nt: TGTGCCAGCAGCGCGGGACCCGCCGGGGGAAACACTGAAGCTTTCTTT; CDR3aa: CASSAGPAGGNTEAFF
v_gene: TRBV29-1; j_gene: TRBJ2-6; d_gene: .; abundance: .; CDR3nt: TGCAGCGGGGGGGACCCTGGGGCCAACGTCCTGACTTTC; CDR3aa: CSGGDPGANVLTF
v_gene: TRBV28; j_gene: TRBJ2-7; d_gene: TRBD2; abundance: .; CDR3nt: TGTGCCAGCAGTTTACTCGGGACAGATGGACTAGCGGGAGCCTACGAGCAGTACTTC; CDR3aa: CASSLLGTDGLAGAYEQYF